One sample yielded the 31 T cell receptor beta chains listed below, sequenced in a study of T cell responses to AZD1222 COVID-19 vaccine. Assay: immunoSEQ multiplex PCR; the TCRdb copy retains only in-frame clones and omits some. Of fewer than 100,000 clones listed, around 88% are singletons. The sample consisted of peripheral blood, taken 28 days after the second AZD1222 dose. These receptors all come from an adult who received the AZD1222 COVID-19 vaccine.

This chain uses TRBV12-3 or TRBV12-4 with TRBJ1-2; 7 positions match TRBD1. The junction had 1 base not matched to a gene; V was cut back by 6 bases and J by 6 bases. This CDR3 region has 11 residues. CDR3 DNA sequence: TGTGCCAGCAGAGGGGGCGATGGCTACACCTTC. Its translation is CASRGGDGYTF.

The V gene is TRBV12-3 or TRBV12-4, the J gene TRBJ1-6, with D hard to call. CDR3 length: 12 residues. V gave up 5 bases and J gave up 9 bases, with 8 bases separating them. The CDR3 DNA follows: TGTGCCAGCAGTGGCCTTAGTTCACCCCTCCACTTT. This sequence encodes CASSGLSSPLHF.

This sequence joins TRBV7-9 and TRBJ2-7; 8 nucleotides match TRBD1. The CDR3 loop spans 15 amino acids. V shed 4 bases and J 3 bases; nucleotides not matched to a gene: 8. CDR1 and CDR2 from the germline V gene are SEHNR and FQNEAQ (reference sequence). CDR3 loop: CASSYLGQGSYEQYF. The DNA of the CDR3 is TGTGCCAGCAGCTACCTCGGACAGGGAAGCTACGAGCAGTACTTC.

The CDR3 nucleotides read TGTGCCAGCAGCCGTCCGCCGGGACAGAAAAATTCACCCCTCCACTTT. It is translated as CASSRPPGQKNSPLHF. J is TRBJ1-6 and V is TRBV14; 7 bases agree with TRBD1. Germline V CDR1 and CDR2: SGHDN, FVKESK. This CDR3 region has 16 residues. J lost 7 bases, V lost 4 bases, and 10 bases had no gene match.

J is TRBJ2-3 and V is TRBV6-5; no reliable D call. The CDR3 extends over 13 amino acids. Trimming took 5 bases from V and 6 from J, leaving 12 bases between them. Germline loops: CDR1 MNHEY, CDR2 SVGAGI. Written as DNA, the CDR3 is TGTGCCAGCAGTCCTTGGACCTTGGATACGCAGTATTTT. Its translation is CASSPWTLDTQYF.

CDR3 in DNA: TGTGCCAGCCGACAGACAGGGATGGGGACCGGGGAGCTGTTTTTT. Amino acid sequence: CASRQTGMGTGELFF. This chain uses TRBV6-4 with TRBJ2-2, with 7 bases aligning to TRBD1. The CDR3 spans 15 residues. Germline V gene data show CDR1 as MRHNA and CDR2 as SNTAGT. With V trimmed by 8 bases and J by 5 bases, 11 bases remained unmatched.

CDR3 bases: TGTGCCAGCATGGGGAGCAAAACAACTAATGAAAAACTGTTTTTT. Protein: CASMGSKTTNEKLFF. The rearrangement joins TRBV28 to TRBJ1-4, with D unclear. V was cut by 7 bases and J by 0 bases, with 12 bases left in between. This CDR3 has 15 amino acids. CDR1 and CDR2 (germline): MDHEN, SYDVKM.

Points on this clone: The germline gene is not matched at one end of the junction; a read error may be the cause. The CDR3 reads CASSYRRDSPMSVF. The CDR3 DNA sequence: TGTGCCAGCAGTTACCGCCGGGACAGTCCTATGAGCGTGTTC. The chain has TRBV6-2 or TRBV6-3 and TRBJ1-2; TRBD1 matches 7 bases. There are 14 residues in the CDR3. The V gene's germline CDR1 is MNHEY and CDR2 SVGEGT.

This clone was observed once. The V and J genes are TRBV6-6 and TRBJ1-2; TRBD1 matches at 11 bases. CDR3 length: 16 amino acids. Germline CDR1 MNHNY, CDR2 SVGAGI (reference sequence). With 5 bases clipped from V and 4 bases from J, the junction kept 9 bases outside the gene matches. Here the CDR3 DNA reads TGTGCCAGCAGTCCGAGGACAGGGGGCTTCTTCTATGGCTACACCTTC. Translation gives CASSPRTGGFFYGYTF.

J is TRBJ1-1 and V is TRBV3-1 (or the pseudogene TRBV3-2); TRBD1 might be the D (5 bases). The CDR3 contains 16 residues. Per germline, CDR1 LGHDT and CDR2 YNNKEL (reference sequence). V lost 4 bases, J lost 4 bases, and 19 bases lay in between. The CDR3 protein is CASSLRAGTLGTEAFF. The CDR3 nucleotides read TGTGCCAGCAGCCTGAGGGCAGGGACCCTAGGCACTGAAGCTTTCTTT.

This clone turned up a few times. The chain recombines TRBV28 with TRBJ1-5, with D perhaps TRBD1 (5 bases). The CDR3 contains 15 residues. V gave up 6 bases and J gave up 4 bases, with 16 bases separating them. CDR1 and CDR2 (germline): MDHEN, SYDVKM. CDR3 in DNA: TGTGCCAGCAGCCCCAGGGTAGCGGGTAATCAGCCCCAGCATTTT. Translated, it gives CASSPRVAGNQPQHF.

The genes are TRBV6-2 or TRBV6-3 and TRBJ1-5, with D unclear. V shed 0 bases and J shed 5 bases, with 14 bases lying between them. Per the germline V gene, CDR1 is MNHEY and CDR2 is SVGEGT. This CDR3 is built from 16 residues. The CDR3 sequence: CASSYSTFLGDQPQHF. CDR3 nucleotides: TGTGCCAGCAGTTACTCGACATTTCTCGGGGATCAGCCCCAGCATTTT.

The rearrangement uses TRBV4-3 and TRBJ1-5; D gene uncertain. Between the trimmed V and J ends, which lost 0 bases and 0 bases, there was a span of 9 bases. This CDR3 comprises 16 residues. CDR1 and CDR2 (germline): LGHNA, YSLEER. The CDR3 sequence is CASSQEAGNSNQPQHF. Written as DNA, the CDR3 is TGCGCCAGCAGCCAAGAAGCCGGGAATAGCAATCAGCCCCAGCATTTT.

The chain has TRBV1 and TRBJ2-1; the table gives TRBD1 as D, unverified against the DNA. TRBV1 is a pseudogene locus. CDR3 length equals 15 residues. The CDR3 loop reads CTSSQAGQLWNEQFF. CDR3 in DNA: TGCACCAGCAGCCAGGCGGGACAGCTTTGGAATGAGCAGTTCTTC.

The J gene is TRBJ1-2, the V gene TRBV30, with TRBD1 matching over 10 bases. V lost 3 bases, J lost 0 bases, and 7 bases stayed unmatched. The CDR3 contains 16 residues. CDR1 GTSNPN and CDR2 SVGIG come from the germline V gene (reference sequence). Here the CDR3 DNA reads TGTGCCTGGAGAACCCCCGGGACAGGGGCTAACTATGGCTACACCTTC. Translated: CAWRTPGTGANYGYTF. Complete variable domain (other parts from reference TRBV30 and TRBJ1-2): SQTIHQWPATLVQPVGSPLSLECTVEGTSNPNLYWYRQAAGRGLQLLFYSVGIGQISSEVPQNLSASRPQDRQFILSSKKLLLSDSGFYLCAWRTPGTGANYGYTFGSGTRLTVV.

This rearrangement joins TRBV27 to TRBJ1-4; a weak D match, TRBD1 (5 bases). Germline V gives CDR1 MNHEY, CDR2 SMNVEV (reference sequence). The CDR3 has 13 residues. Trimming took off 5 bases at V and 7 bases at J, with 11 bases between the two ends. The CDR3 region has the DNA TGTGCCAGCAGTCTCGGGAGGGGTGAAAAACTGTTTTTT. This gives the protein CASSLGRGEKLFF.

CDR3: CASSLDRPEMNTEAFF. Written as DNA, the CDR3 is TGTGCCAGCAGCTTAGATCGGCCAGAGATGAACACTGAAGCTTTCTTT. The J gene is TRBJ1-1, the V gene TRBV11-3; D uncertain. Trimming stripped 0 bases from V and 0 bases from J, with 11 bases between. The CDR3 consists of 16 residues. The germline CDR1 and CDR2 sequences are SGHNT and YENEEA.

The rearrangement uses TRBV19 and TRBJ2-7; TRBD1 agrees at 8 bases. Looked up from germline, CDR1 is LNHDA and CDR2 is SQIVND (reference sequence). The trim removed 5 bases at V and 3 bases at J, leaving 12 bases unmatched. The CDR3 has 16 residues. The DNA of the CDR3 is TGTGCCAGTAGTCCCGCGGGAAGGACAGGGCACTACGAGCAGTACTTC. It encodes CASSPAGRTGHYEQYF.

This clone appeared a few times. V and J are TRBV7-9 and TRBJ2-3; D could derive from TRBD1 or TRBD2 (6 bases each). The germline V and J ends were trimmed by 5 bases and 8 bases, with 14 bases remaining between them. The CDR3 is 13 residues long. Per germline, CDR1 SEHNR and CDR2 FQNEAQ (reference sequence). The CDR3 nucleotides read TGTGCCAGCAGCACTTACGGGGGCGGTACGCAGTATTTT. Translation gives CASSTYGGGTQYF.

The genes are TRBV7-2 and TRBJ2-7; 11 bases line up with TRBD2. Germline CDR1 reads SGHTA; CDR2 reads FQGNSA. The CDR3 covers 16 residues. With V trimmed by 5 bases and J by 1 base, 7 bases remained unmatched. CDR3 bases: TGTGCCAGCAGCGACCGACTAGCGGGGCTATCCTACGAGCAGTACTTC. It encodes CASSDRLAGLSYEQYF.

The chain recombines TRBV24-1 with TRBJ2-7; D call uncertain. Trimming left V 2 bases short and J 2 bases short, with 12 bases between. The CDR3 sequence is 15 residues long. CDR1 and CDR2 (germline): KGHDR, SFDVKD. CDR3 nucleotides: TGTGCCACCAGTGATTCTACAGCCTTTACCTACGAGCAGTACTTC. Its translation: CATSDSTAFTYEQYF.

This clone came up once. The V and J genes are TRBV12-3 or TRBV12-4 and TRBJ2-1; 7 bases line up with TRBD1. With 5 bases clipped from V and 9 bases from J, the junction kept 4 bases outside the gene matches. This CDR3 has 12 amino acids. The CDR3 loop reads CASSPGTVEQFF. The CDR3 nucleotides read TGTGCCAGCAGTCCCGGGACAGTTGAGCAGTTCTTC.

This clone was detected only once. The chain is built from TRBV5-4 and TRBJ2-5, with D perhaps matching TRBD2 (5 bases). Trimming cost V 4 bases and J 1 base, with 11 bases left between them. Germline V lookup: CDR1 SGHNT, CDR2 YYREEE (reference sequence). This CDR3 spans 14 amino acids. The CDR3 sequence is CASSLPRAQETQYF. DNA of the CDR3: TGTGCCAGCAGCCTACCGAGGGCCCAAGAGACCCAGTACTTC. Drawing the rest from reference TRBV5-4 and TRBJ2-5, the complete variable domain is ETGVTQSPTHLIKTRGQQVTLRCSSQSGHNTVSWYQQALGQGPQFIFQYYREEENGRGNFPPRFSGLQFPNYSSELNVNALELDDSALYLCASSLPRAQETQYFGPGTRLLVL.

The chain employs TRBV30 and TRBJ2-1; D remains ambiguous. The germline gives CDR1 GTSNPN, CDR2 SVGIG (reference sequence). The CDR3 totals 14 residues. Between the trimmed V and J ends, which lost 0 bases and 3 bases, there was a span of 9 bases. The CDR3 spells CAWSVLSGYNEQFF. CDR3 sequence (DNA): TGTGCCTGGAGTGTACTATCGGGCTACAATGAGCAGTTCTTC.

V gene TRBV7-6 combines with J gene TRBJ2-2; D unclear. Germline V lookup: CDR1 SGHVS, CDR2 FNYEAQ. The CDR3 runs 12 residues. Trimming took off 4 bases at V and 6 bases at J, with 6 bases between the two ends. In DNA, the CDR3 is TGTGCCAGCAGCTCCGACGCCGGGGAGCTGTTTTTT. Translated, it gives CASSSDAGELFF.

The V gene is TRBV11-3, the J gene TRBJ1-1, with 7 nucleotides matching TRBD1. The CDR3 is made up of 13 amino acids. From germline, CDR1 is SGHNT and CDR2 YENEEA. The V segment lost 5 bases and the J segment 5 bases; nucleotides outside the gene matches: 5. The CDR3 DNA reads TGTGCCAGCAGCCCAGGGGGTTGGACTGAAGCTTTCTTT. Encoded protein: CASSPGGWTEAFF.

The chain combines TRBV5-1 with TRBJ1-1; TRBD1 aligns across 12 bases. Germline values: CDR1 SGHRS, CDR2 YFSETQ. CDR3 length: 19 amino acids. Trimming removed 3 bases from V and 0 bases from J; junction bases left unmatched: 12. CDR3 amino acids: CASSSHSGTGGWMNTEAFF. As DNA, the CDR3 is TGCGCCAGCAGCTCACATTCCGGGACAGGGGGCTGGATGAACACTGAAGCTTTCTTT.

The V and J genes are TRBV15 and TRBJ2-7; D gene uncertain. Germline CDR1 reads LNHNV; CDR2 reads YYDKDF (reference sequence). The CDR3 length is 15 residues. Trimming pared 0 bases from V and 0 bases from J, leaving 9 bases between. CDR3 in amino acids: CATSRDLGRSYEQYF. The CDR3 nucleotides are TGTGCCACCAGCAGAGATCTGGGTCGCTCCTACGAGCAGTACTTC.

The chain joins TRBV7-2 to TRBJ2-1, with D unclear. The germline V and J ends were trimmed by 1 base and 8 bases, with 15 bases remaining between them. CDR1 is SGHTA, CDR2 FQGNSA, per germline. The CDR3 is 15 residues long. As DNA, the CDR3 is TGTGCCAGCAGCTTAGTTGGCCCAAATCCCGATGAGCAGTTCTTC. Amino acid sequence: CASSLVGPNPDEQFF.

V gene TRBV19 combines with J gene TRBJ2-2; D gene uncertain. The CDR3 runs 16 residues. Germline V gene lookup returns CDR1 LNHDA and CDR2 SQIVND (reference sequence). Deletions cut 7 bases from V and 6 bases from J, with 21 bases between. CDR3 protein: CASTYQTRLMAGELFF. Here the CDR3 DNA reads TGTGCCAGTACCTACCAGACACGCCTTATGGCCGGGGAGCTGTTTTTT.

This chain uses TRBV21-1 with TRBJ2-7; the table's D call, TRBD1, was not checked against the DNA. TRBV21-1 represents a pseudogene. The CDR3 consists of 16 residues. CDR3 sequence (DNA): TGTGCCAGCAGCCGAAATAGGGGACAGGGGGCAGGGGAGCAGTACTTC. Protein: CASSRNRGQGAGEQYF.